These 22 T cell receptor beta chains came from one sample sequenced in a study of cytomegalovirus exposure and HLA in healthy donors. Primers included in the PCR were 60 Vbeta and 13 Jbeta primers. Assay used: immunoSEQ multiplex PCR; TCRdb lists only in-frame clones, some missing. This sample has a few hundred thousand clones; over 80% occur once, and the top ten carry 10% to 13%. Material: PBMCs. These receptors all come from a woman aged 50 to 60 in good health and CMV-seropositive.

In DNA, the CDR3 is TGTGCCAGCAGACCCGGGACAGGGAACACCGGGGAGCTGTTTTTT. Translation: CASRPGTGNTGELFF. J is TRBJ2-2 and V is TRBV6-6, with 8 bases fitting TRBD1. The trim removed 6 bases at V and 1 base at J, leaving 4 bases unmatched. The CDR3 covers 15 residues. Looked up from germline, CDR1 is MNHNY and CDR2 is SVGAGI (reference sequence).

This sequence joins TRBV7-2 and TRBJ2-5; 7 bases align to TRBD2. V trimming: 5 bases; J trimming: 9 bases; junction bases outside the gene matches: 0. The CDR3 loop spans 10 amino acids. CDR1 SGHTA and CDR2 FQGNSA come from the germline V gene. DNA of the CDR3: TGTGCCAGCAGCCGGGAGGCCCAGTACTTC. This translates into CASSREAQYF.

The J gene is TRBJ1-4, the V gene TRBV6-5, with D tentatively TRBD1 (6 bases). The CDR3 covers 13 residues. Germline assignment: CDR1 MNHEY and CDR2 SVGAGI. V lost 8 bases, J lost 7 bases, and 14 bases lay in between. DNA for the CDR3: TGTGCCAGCCGCACAGGGTTTGTTGAAAAACTGTTTTTT. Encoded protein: CASRTGFVEKLFF.

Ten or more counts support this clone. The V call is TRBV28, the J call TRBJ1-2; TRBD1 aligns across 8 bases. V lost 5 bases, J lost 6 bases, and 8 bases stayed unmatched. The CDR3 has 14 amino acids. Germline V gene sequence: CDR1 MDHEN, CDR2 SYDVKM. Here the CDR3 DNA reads TGTGCCAGCAGTATCAACAGGGGGAGCGATGGCTACACCTTC. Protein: CASSINRGSDGYTF.

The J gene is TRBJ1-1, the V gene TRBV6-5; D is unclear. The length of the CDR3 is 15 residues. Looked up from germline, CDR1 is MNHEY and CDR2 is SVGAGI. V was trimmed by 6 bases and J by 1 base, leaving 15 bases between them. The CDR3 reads CASSSLATGNTEAFF. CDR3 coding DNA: TGTGCCAGCAGCTCCTTAGCGACGGGGAACACTGAAGCTTTCTTT.

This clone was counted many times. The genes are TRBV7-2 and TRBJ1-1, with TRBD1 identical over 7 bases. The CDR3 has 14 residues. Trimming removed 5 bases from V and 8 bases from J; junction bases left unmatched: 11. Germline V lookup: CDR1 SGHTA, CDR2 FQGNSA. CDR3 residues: CASSRAYSGGEAFF. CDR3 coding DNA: TGTGCCAGCAGCCGAGCCTATTCAGGGGGGGAAGCTTTCTTT. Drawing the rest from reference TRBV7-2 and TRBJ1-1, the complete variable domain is GAGVSQSPSNKVTEKGKDVELRCDPISGHTALYWYRQSLGQGLEFLIYFQGNSAPDKSGLPSDRFSAERTGGSVSTLTIQRTQQEDSAVYLCASSRAYSGGEAFFGQGTRLTVV.

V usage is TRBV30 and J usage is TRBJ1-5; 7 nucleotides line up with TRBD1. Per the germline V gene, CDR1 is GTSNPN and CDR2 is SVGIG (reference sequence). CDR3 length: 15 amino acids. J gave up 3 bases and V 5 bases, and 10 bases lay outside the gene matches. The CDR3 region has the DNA TGTGCCTGGGCCAGGGACAGTCATACCAATCAGCCCCAGCATTTT. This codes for CAWARDSHTNQPQHF.

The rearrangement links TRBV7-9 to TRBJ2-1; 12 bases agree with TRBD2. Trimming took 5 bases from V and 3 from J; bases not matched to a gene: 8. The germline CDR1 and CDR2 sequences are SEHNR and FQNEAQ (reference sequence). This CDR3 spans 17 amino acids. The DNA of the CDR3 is TGTGCCAGCAGCCCGAGGACTAGCGGGGTTTACTACAATGAGCAGTTCTTC. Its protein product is CASSPRTSGVYYNEQFF.

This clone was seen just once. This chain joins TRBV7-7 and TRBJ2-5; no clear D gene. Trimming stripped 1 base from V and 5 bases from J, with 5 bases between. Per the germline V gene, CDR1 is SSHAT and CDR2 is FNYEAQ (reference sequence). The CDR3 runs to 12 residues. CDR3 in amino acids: CASSLDGETQYF. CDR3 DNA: TGTGCCAGCAGCTTAGACGGGGAGACCCAGTACTTC.

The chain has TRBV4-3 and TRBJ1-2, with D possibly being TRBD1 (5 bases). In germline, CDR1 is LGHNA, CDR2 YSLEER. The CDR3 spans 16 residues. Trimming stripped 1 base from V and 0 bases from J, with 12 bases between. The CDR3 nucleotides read TGCGCCAGCAGCCAAGTGGGCAGGGTGGCTAACTATGGCTACACCTTC. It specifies CASSQVGRVANYGYTF.

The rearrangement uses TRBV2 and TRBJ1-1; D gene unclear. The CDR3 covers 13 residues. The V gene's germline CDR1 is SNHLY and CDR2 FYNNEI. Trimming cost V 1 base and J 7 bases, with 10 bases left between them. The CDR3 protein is CASSEDGALEAFF. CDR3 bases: TGTGCCAGCAGTGAAGACGGAGCTCTTGAAGCTTTCTTT. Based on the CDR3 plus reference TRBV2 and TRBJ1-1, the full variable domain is EPEVTQTPSHQVTQMGQEVILRCVPISNHLYFYWYRQILGQKVEFLVSFYNNEISEKSEIFDDQFSVERPDGSNFTLKIRSTKLEDSAMYFCASSEDGALEAFFGQGTRLTVV.

CDR3 sequence: CSGGDPSDEQYF. CDR3 in DNA: TGCAGCGGGGGGGACCCAAGCGACGAGCAGTACTTC. V usage is TRBV29-1 and J usage is TRBJ2-7; the D gene is possibly TRBD2 (6 bases). V lost 7 bases to trimming and J lost 5 bases, with 15 bases between them. CDR3 length: 12 amino acids. Germline V CDR1 and CDR2: SQVTM, ANQGSEA.

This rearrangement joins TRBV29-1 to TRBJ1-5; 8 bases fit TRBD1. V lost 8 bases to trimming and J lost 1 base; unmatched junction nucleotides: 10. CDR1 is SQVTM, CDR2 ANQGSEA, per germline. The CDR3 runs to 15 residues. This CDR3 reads CSPHTTGVSNQPQHF. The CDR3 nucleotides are TGCAGCCCCCATACGACAGGGGTGAGCAATCAGCCCCAGCATTTT.

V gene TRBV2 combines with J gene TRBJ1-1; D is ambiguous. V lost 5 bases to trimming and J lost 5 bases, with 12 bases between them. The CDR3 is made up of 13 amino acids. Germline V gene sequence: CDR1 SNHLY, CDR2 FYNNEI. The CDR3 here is CASSRRETTEAFF. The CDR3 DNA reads TGTGCCAGCAGTCGCCGGGAGACGACTGAAGCTTTCTTT.

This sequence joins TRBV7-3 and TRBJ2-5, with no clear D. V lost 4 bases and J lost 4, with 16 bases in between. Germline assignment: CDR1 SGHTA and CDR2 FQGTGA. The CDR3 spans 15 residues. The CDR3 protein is CASSSDTRDPETQYF. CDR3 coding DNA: TGTGCCAGCAGCTCCGACACCAGAGACCCAGAGACCCAGTACTTC. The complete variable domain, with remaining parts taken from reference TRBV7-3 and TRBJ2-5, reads GAGVSQTPSNKVTEKGKYVELRCDPISGHTALYWYRQSLGQGPEFLIYFQGTGAADDSGLPNDRFFAVRPEGSVSTLKIQRTERGDSAVYLCASSSDTRDPETQYFGPGTRLLVL.

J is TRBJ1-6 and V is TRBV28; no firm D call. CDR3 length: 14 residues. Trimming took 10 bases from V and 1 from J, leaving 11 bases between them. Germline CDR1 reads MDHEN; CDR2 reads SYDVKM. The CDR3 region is CATKPGSYNSPLHF. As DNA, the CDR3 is TGTGCCACCAAACCGGGGTCCTATAATTCACCCCTCCACTTT.

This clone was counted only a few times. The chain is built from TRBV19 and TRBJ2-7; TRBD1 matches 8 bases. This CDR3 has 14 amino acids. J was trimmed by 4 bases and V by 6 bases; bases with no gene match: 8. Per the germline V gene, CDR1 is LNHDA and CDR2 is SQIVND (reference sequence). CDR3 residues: CASSPTGEAYEQYF. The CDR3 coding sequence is TGTGCCAGTAGCCCGACAGGGGAGGCTTACGAGCAGTACTTC.

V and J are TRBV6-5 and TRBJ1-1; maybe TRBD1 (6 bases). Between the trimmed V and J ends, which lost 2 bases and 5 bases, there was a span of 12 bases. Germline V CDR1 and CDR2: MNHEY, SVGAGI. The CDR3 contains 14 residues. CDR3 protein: CASSYHTGMTEAFF. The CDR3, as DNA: TGTGCCAGCAGTTACCATACAGGGATGACTGAAGCTTTCTTT.

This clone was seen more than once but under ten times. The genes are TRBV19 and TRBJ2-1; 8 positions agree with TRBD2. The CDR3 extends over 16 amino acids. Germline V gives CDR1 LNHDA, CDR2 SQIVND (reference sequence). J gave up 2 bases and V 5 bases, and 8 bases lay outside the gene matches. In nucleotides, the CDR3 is TGTGCCAGTAGTCACCGGGGACTAGGGACCTACAATGAGCAGTTCTTC. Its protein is CASSHRGLGTYNEQFF.

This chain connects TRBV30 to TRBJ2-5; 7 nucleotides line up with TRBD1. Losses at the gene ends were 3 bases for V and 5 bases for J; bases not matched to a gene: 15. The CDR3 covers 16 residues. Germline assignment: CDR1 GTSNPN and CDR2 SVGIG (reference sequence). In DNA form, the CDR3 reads TGTGCCTGGAGGGTAACAGGGGCGGCGTCCGGGGAGACCCAGTACTTC. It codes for CAWRVTGAASGETQYF. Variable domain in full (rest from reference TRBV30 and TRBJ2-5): SQTIHQWPATLVQPVGSPLSLECTVEGTSNPNLYWYRQAAGRGLQLLFYSVGIGQISSEVPQNLSASRPQDRQFILSSKKLLLSDSGFYLCAWRVTGAASGETQYFGPGTRLLVL.

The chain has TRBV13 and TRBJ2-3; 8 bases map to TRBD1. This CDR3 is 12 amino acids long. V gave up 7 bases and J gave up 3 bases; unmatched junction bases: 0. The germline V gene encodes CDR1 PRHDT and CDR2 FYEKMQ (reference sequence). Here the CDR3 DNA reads TGTGCCAGCAACAGGGGGACAGATACGCAGTATTTT. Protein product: CASNRGTDTQYF.

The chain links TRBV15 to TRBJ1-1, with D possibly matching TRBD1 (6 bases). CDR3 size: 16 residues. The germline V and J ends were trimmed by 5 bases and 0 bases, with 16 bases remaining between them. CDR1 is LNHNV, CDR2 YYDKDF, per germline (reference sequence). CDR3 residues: CATSHGYRALNTEAFF. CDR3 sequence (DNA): TGTGCCACCAGCCATGGATACAGGGCCCTGAACACTGAAGCTTTCTTT.